The TCR beta chain described here comes from a study of metastatic and nonmetastatic thyroid tumors. Between the trimmed V and J ends, which lost 2 bases and 2 bases, there was a span of 7 bases. CDR1 is DFQATT and CDR2 is SNEGSKA in the germline V gene (reference sequence). This CDR3 region has 13 residues. In its sample, this clone was seen many times. As yet, its antigen is unknown. The authors' processing: The study built a papillary thyroid cancer distant-metastasis classifier from CDR3 differences across clinicopathological groups. TCRdb re-called the PCR reads with MiXCR. The V and J calls were not made by the authors but by TCRdb's processing. Of about 22,000 clones detected, around 19% appear once; the ten largest clones hold roughly 2.7%. General study findings and limits: Compared with benign nodules, malignant thyroid tumors were reported to have significantly higher TCR beta diversity in both blood and tumor.

None of the patients had undergone any treatment ahead of thyroid surgery. This rearrangement joins TRBV20-1 to TRBJ1-3; D gene unclear. This TCR derives from a male donor with papillary thyroid cancer or a benign thyroid nodule (not recorded which). Some clones in this sample may be carry-over from other donors' samples. Sequencing used adjacent normal tissue. The CDR3 protein is CSARREPGNTIYF. As DNA, the CDR3 is TGCAGTGCTAGACGGGAACCTGGAAACACCATATATTTT.